The clone carrying this TCR beta chain was counted at least ten times. This sample was included in a study of T-cell reconstitution after alpha-beta-depleted transplantation in children. The germline CDR1 and CDR2 sequences are MGHRA and YSYEKL. The CDR3 has 16 residues. The trim removed 0 bases at V and 2 bases at J, leaving 4 bases unmatched. During its preparation, the TCRbeta library received unique molecular identifiers. TCRdb redid the calling of the PCR reads with MiXCR, one entry per CDR3 protein. The data hold about 90,000 distinct CDR3 sequences, with 8% to 9% observed a single time. The receptor comes from a human donor who donated a stem cell graft to a child with congenital amegakaryocytic thrombocytopenia. The starting material was PBMCs from the stem cell graft donor, obtained from the stem cell graft. V and J are TRBV4-1 and TRBJ2-3; 8 nucleotides line up with TRBD1. The CDR3 reads CASSQDPGQATDTQYF. The CDR3 nucleotides read TGCGCCAGCAGCCAAGATCCGGGACAGGCCACAGATACGCAGTATTTT.